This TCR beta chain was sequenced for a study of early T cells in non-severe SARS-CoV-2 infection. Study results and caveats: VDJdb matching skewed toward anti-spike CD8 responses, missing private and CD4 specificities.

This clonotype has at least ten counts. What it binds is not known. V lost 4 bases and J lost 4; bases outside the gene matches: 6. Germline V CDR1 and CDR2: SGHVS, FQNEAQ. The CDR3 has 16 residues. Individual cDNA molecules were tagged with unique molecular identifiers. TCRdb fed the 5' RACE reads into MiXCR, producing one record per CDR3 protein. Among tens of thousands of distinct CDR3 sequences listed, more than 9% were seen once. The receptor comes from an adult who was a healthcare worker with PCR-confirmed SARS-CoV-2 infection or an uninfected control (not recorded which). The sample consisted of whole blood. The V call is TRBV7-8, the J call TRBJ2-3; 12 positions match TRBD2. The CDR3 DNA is TGTGCCAGCAGCTCCGGACTAGCGGGATTCGCAGATACGCAGTATTTT. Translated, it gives CASSSGLAGFADTQYF. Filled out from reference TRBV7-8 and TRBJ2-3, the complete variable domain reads GAGVSQSPRYKVAKRGQDVALRCDPISGHVSLFWYQQALGQGPEFLTYFQNEAQLDKSGLPSDRFFAERPEGSVSTLKIQRTQQEDSAVYLCASSSGLAGFADTQYFGPGTRLTVL.